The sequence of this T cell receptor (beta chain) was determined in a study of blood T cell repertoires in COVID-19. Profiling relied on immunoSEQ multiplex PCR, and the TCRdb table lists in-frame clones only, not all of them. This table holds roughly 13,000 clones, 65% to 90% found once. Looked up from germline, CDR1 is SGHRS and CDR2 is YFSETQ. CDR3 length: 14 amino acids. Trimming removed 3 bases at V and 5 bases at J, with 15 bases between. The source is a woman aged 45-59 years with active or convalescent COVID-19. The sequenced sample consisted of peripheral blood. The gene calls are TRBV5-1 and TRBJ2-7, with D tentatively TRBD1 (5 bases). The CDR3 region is CASSWGPEANEQYF. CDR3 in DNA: TGCGCCAGCAGCTGGGGCCCCGAGGCAAACGAGCAGTACTTC.